These T cell receptor beta chains were read from a single sample in a study of blood T cell repertoires in COVID-19. TCRdb's table, derived via immunoSEQ multiplex PCR, lists solely in-frame clones and lacks some. Found here are fewer than 250,000 clones, approximately 84% of them singletons; the top ten hold roughly 3.2%. The sample taken for sequencing was PBMCs or T cells enriched from blood (not recorded which). These receptors all come from a woman in her twenties or thirties who had recovered from COVID-19. The CDR3 runs from the conserved cysteine through the conserved F or W.

>TRBV6-5
CASSTGQANTGELFF
>TRBV28
CASSWGGNTEAFF
>TRBV28
CASRVRQGGETQYF
>TRBV5-5
CASSFEGYSGNTIYF
>TRBV7-5
CARSFYPTGQLGYYEQYF
>TRBV6-5
CASGVNEQFF
>TRBV11-2
CASGRDRVYGYTF
>TRBV11-2
CASSRTSGGGNEQFF
>TRBV28
CATGGLLGYGYTF
>TRBV27
CASSLLAGGTDTQYF
>TRBV28
CASSVRGDTDTQYF
>TRBV5-4
CASSLVSYGTVAYEQYF
>TRBV24-1
CATSDFFDRGQETQYF
>TRBV4-2
CASSQLGDTGNTIYF
>TRBV18
CASSPVLSSGELFF
>TRBV24-1
CATGRGNQPQHF
>TRBV28
CASSFFDRGLGSNQPQHF
>TRBV6-5
CASRPGQESSYEQYF
>TRBV27
CASRTTQDRSYTF
>TRBV9
CASSSARGPKTQYF
>TRBV20-1
CSARINEQFF
>TRBV6-5
CASRGRAAGNSPLHF
>TRBV19
CASSIRTGTEAFF
>TRBV15
CATSTRISTDTQYF
>TRBV19
CASTRDRLITEAFF
>TRBV2
CASREDRADEKLFF
>TRBV27
CASSFAAGGPNSPLHF
>TRBV5-8
CASGGKLNTEAFF
>TRBV5-1
CASSPSTEFSEKLFF
>TRBV18
CASSPGQLSNYGYTF
>TRBV25-1
CASSVPRIGITDTQYF
>TRBV5-1
CASSLSQLSTNEKLFF
>TRBV19
CASSPRGSGRMYEQYF
>TRBV18
CASSPPVGTEAFF
>TRBV28
CASMGRLPYGYTF
>TRBV6-5
CASTLQAMNTEAFF
>TRBV15
CATSREAGTDTQYF
>TRBV28
CASSPLRGRGNTGELFF
>TRBV11-1
CASSLTVLSGYTF
>TRBV27
CASSLASLTEQYF
>TRBV7-3
CASRRGGMGISTGELFF
>TRBV28
CASSPTSGRQNEKLFF
>TRBV7-9
CASAGTGNQPQHF
>TRBV7-9
CASRDSPNTEAFF
>TRBV18
CASSLQQGKGGYTF
>TRBV19
CASSISLGADYGYTF
>TRBV2
CARGQANAEAFF
>TRBV5-1
CASRPRTSGTGETQYF
>TRBV5-1
CASSLTGIMNTEAFF
>TRBV9
CASSVRDSPTNEKLFF
>TRBV7-9
CASSLRGETQYF
>TRBV5-1
CASRRDGRKSETQYF
>TRBV4-1
CASSPYLEPDNEKLFF